The 29 T cell receptor beta chains given below trace back to one sample, sequenced in a study of PD-L1 blockade in urothelial cancer (dated by TCRdb to about 2017). Receptor libraries were prepared by the immunoSEQ multiplex PCR assay. Imported from immuneACCESS, the table was reduced by TCRdb to in-frame sequences with V and J called. These copies leave out some clones; in studies compared against another copy, an unresolved V gene accounts for under half, and the cause of the remainder is not known. For this sample there are about 110,000 clones; less than 95% appear just once. Clones ranked in the top ten supply 3% to 4% of the sample. The time point label corresponds to: peripheral blood 6 weeks after treatment start. Sequenced here: PBMCs, sampled around atezolizumab (anti-PD-L1) treatment. All receptors derive from a man aged 60 to 69 with urothelial cancer.

The chain combines TRBV29-1 with TRBJ2-1, with TRBD2 identical over 8 bases. CDR3 length equals 13 residues. J was trimmed by 4 bases and V by 4 bases; bases with no gene match: 3. Per germline, CDR1 SQVTM and CDR2 ANQGSEA. The CDR3 protein is CSVVPSGYNEQFF. The CDR3 DNA reads as TGCAGCGTTGTGCCTAGCGGGTACAATGAGCAGTTCTTC.

This clone was seen only once. The chain employs TRBV5-4 and TRBJ2-7, with D maybe TRBD2 (6 bases). The CDR3 consists of 15 residues. V lost 3 bases and J lost 2, with 15 bases in between. The germline CDR1 and CDR2 sequences are SGHNT and YYREEE (reference sequence). The DNA of the CDR3 is TGTGCCAGCAGCTCTCCGGGAGAGATAGCCTACGAGCAGTACTTC. Its translation is CASSSPGEIAYEQYF.

The rearrangement joins TRBV9 to TRBJ1-1; 9 bases fit TRBD1. This CDR3 has 14 amino acids. V shed 3 bases and J 5 bases; nucleotides not matched to a gene: 5. Germline V CDR1 and CDR2: SGDLS, YYNGEE. Here the CDR3 DNA reads TGTGCCAGCAGCGAGGACAGGGGTTTGACTGAAGCTTTCTTT. Protein product: CASSEDRGLTEAFF.

The chain employs TRBV7-2 and TRBJ1-5; D is unclear. This CDR3 comprises 11 residues. The germline V gene encodes CDR1 SGHTA and CDR2 FQGNSA. The germline V and J ends were trimmed by 4 bases and 6 bases, with 4 bases remaining between them. The CDR3 loop is CASSSGQPQHF. CDR3 DNA sequence: TGTGCCAGCAGCTCCGGTCAGCCCCAGCATTTT.

The rearrangement joins TRBV9 to TRBJ2-5; 8 bases fit TRBD2. J gave up 2 bases and V 4 bases, and 7 bases lay outside the gene matches. The CDR3 sequence is 15 residues long. The V gene's germline CDR1 is SGDLS and CDR2 YYNGEE. CDR3 nucleotide sequence: TGTGCCAGCAGCCGGGGGGGCTCAACGCAAGAGACCCAGTACTTC. Protein: CASSRGGSTQETQYF.

The J gene is TRBJ2-5, the V gene TRBV5-1; the match to TRBD1 covers 9 bases. V gave up 0 bases and J gave up 5 bases; unmatched junction bases: 8. The CDR3 covers 16 residues. CDR1 is SGHRS and CDR2 is YFSETQ in the germline V gene. In nucleotides, the CDR3 is TGCGCCAGCAGCTTGGCCCCACAGGGGGCAGGGGAGACCCAGTACTTC. As protein: CASSLAPQGAGETQYF.

The V and J genes are TRBV12-2 and TRBJ2-7; TRBD2 reflects the table's D call only, with no check against the DNA. TRBV12-2 is labeled a pseudogene. This CDR3 contains 15 residues. Here the CDR3 DNA reads TGTGCAAGTCGCTTAGATCGGTCTCCCCCCTACGAGCAGTACTTC. Translated: CASRLDRSPPYEQYF.

The CDR3 DNA sequence: TGTGCCAGCAGCCCAGCGGGGCATCGCAGCGGAGATACGCAGTATTTT. This encodes CASSPAGHRSGDTQYF. V usage is TRBV7-2 and J usage is TRBJ2-3, with 7 bases identical to TRBD2. The ends lost 5 bases at V and 5 bases at J; junction bases unmatched: 13. The CDR3 length is 16 residues. The germline V gene encodes CDR1 SGHTA and CDR2 FQGNSA.

The chain links TRBV6-5 to TRBJ2-5; 10 nucleotides align to TRBD1. The CDR3 is 15 residues long. The germline V gene has CDR1 MNHEY and CDR2 SVGAGI. V gave up 5 bases and J gave up 0 bases; unmatched junction bases: 3. The DNA for the CDR3 is TGTGCCAGCAGTACCGGGACAGGGGACCAAGAGACCCAGTACTTC. Translating it yields CASSTGTGDQETQYF.

V is TRBV5-5 and J is TRBJ2-1, with 9 positions matching TRBD2. CDR3 length equals 15 residues. The trim removed 0 bases at V and 4 bases at J, leaving 2 bases unmatched. Per the germline V gene, CDR1 is SGHKS and CDR2 is YYEKEE (reference sequence). CDR3 coding DNA: TGTGCCAGCAGCTTGGAGCGGGGGGATTACAATGAGCAGTTCTTC. The encoded protein is CASSLERGDYNEQFF.

The gene calls are TRBV5-6 and TRBJ2-7; 11 nucleotides match TRBD1. The junction had 8 bases not matched to a gene; V was cut back by 4 bases and J by 2 bases. The CDR3 spans 16 residues. Germline-derived CDR1 and CDR2 are SGHDT and YYEEEE. The CDR3 region is CASSPRRTGGTYEQYF. The CDR3 nucleotides read TGTGCCAGCAGCCCTCGCCGGACAGGGGGCACCTACGAGCAGTACTTC.

This chain connects TRBV7-3 to TRBJ2-3, with a possible D match to TRBD1 (5 bases). V gave up 2 bases and J gave up 6 bases, with 12 bases separating them. This CDR3 is built from 14 residues. CDR1 and CDR2 (germline): SGHTA, FQGTGA. CDR3 sequence reads: CASSLQGAGDTQYF. DNA for the CDR3: TGTGCCAGCAGCTTACAAGGGGCCGGGGATACGCAGTATTTT.

This rearrangement joins TRBV18 to TRBJ2-3; the match to TRBD1 covers 9 bases. After removal of 4 bases from V and 1 base from J, the junction contained 6 bases not matched to a gene. CDR3 length: 16 residues. From germline, CDR1 is KGHSH and CDR2 LQKENI. The CDR3 DNA follows: TGTGCCAGCTCACGCAACAGGGGGCCGGGCACAGATACGCAGTATTTT. Translated: CASSRNRGPGTDTQYF.

The V and J genes are TRBV11-2 and TRBJ1-2; a possible D gene is TRBD1 (5 bases). V lost 4 bases, J lost 7 bases, and 16 bases lay in between. Germline CDR1 SGHAT, CDR2 FQNNGV. The CDR3 runs 14 residues. CDR3 in amino acids: CASSWGVRAGGYTF. The CDR3 region has the DNA TGTGCCAGCAGCTGGGGGGTACGGGCCGGTGGCTACACCTTC.

The J gene is TRBJ2-7, the V gene TRBV11-2; 9 nucleotides align to TRBD2. V shed 5 bases and J 9 bases; nucleotides not matched to a gene: 17. The CDR3 is 16 residues long. Per germline, CDR1 SGHAT and CDR2 FQNNGV. The CDR3 DNA follows: TGTGCCAGCAGCCTCCACCTAGCGGGGTATAAAGGGGGGCAGTACTTC. Translated, it gives CASSLHLAGYKGGQYF. Variable domain in full (rest from reference TRBV11-2 and TRBJ2-7): EAGVAQSPRYKIIEKRQSVAFWCNPISGHATLYWYQQILGQGPKLLIQFQNNGVVDDSQLPKDRFSAERLKGVDSTLKIQPAKLEDSAVYLCASSLHLAGYKGGQYFGPGTRLTVT.

The V gene is TRBV6-1, the J gene TRBJ1-2; D is unresolved. CDR1 is MNHNS and CDR2 is SASEGT in the germline V gene. This CDR3 spans 13 amino acids. V gave up 7 bases and J gave up 2 bases, with 11 bases separating them. In DNA form, the CDR3 reads TGTGCCAGCACCGCTCGGTTGAACTATGGCTACACCTTC. Translation: CASTARLNYGYTF.

The rearrangement links TRBV18 to TRBJ2-3; tentatively, D is TRBD2 (6 bases). From germline, CDR1 is KGHSH and CDR2 LQKENI. This CDR3 is built from 14 residues. With 6 bases removed from V and 0 bases from J, the gap between germline ends came to 10 bases. The CDR3, as DNA: TGTGCCAGCTCTTTAGCGGTTAGCACAGATACGCAGTATTTT. This codes for CASSLAVSTDTQYF.

The gene calls are TRBV11-2 and TRBJ2-7; TRBD2 matches at 8 bases. The CDR3 loop spans 15 amino acids. Germline assignment: CDR1 SGHAT and CDR2 FQNNGV. The V segment lost 2 bases and the J segment 3 bases; nucleotides outside the gene matches: 6. CDR3 in amino acids: CASSLTVSGVYEQYF. Written as DNA, the CDR3 is TGTGCCAGCAGCTTAACGGTTAGCGGGGTCTACGAGCAGTACTTC.

The genes are TRBV2 and TRBJ2-7; D may be TRBD2 (5 bases). With 9 bases removed from V and 0 bases from J, the gap between germline ends came to 15 bases. Germline-derived CDR1 and CDR2 are SNHLY and FYNNEI. The CDR3 consists of 14 residues. The CDR3 DNA is TGTGCCAGTACCCTAGCCACAAGCTCCTACGAGCAGTACTTC. Its translation is CASTLATSSYEQYF.

The J gene is TRBJ2-1, the V gene TRBV5-4; 11 bases match TRBD1. This CDR3 has 15 amino acids. CDR1 and CDR2 from the germline V gene are SGHNT and YYREEE (reference sequence). Losses at the gene ends were 2 bases for V and 6 bases for J; bases not matched to a gene: 4. CDR3 DNA: TGTGCCAGCAGCTTCGGACAGGGGGCGCGCAATGAGCAGTTCTTC. This encodes CASSFGQGARNEQFF. Full variable domain (remainder filled in from reference TRBV5-4 and TRBJ2-1): ETGVTQSPTHLIKTRGQQVTLRCSSQSGHNTVSWYQQALGQGPQFIFQYYREEENGRGNFPPRFSGLQFPNYSSELNVNALELDDSALYLCASSFGQGARNEQFFGPGTRLTVL.

The V and J genes are TRBV5-5 and TRBJ2-1, with D uncertain. The CDR3 length is 13 residues. CDR1 and CDR2 from the germline V gene are SGHKS and YYEKEE (reference sequence). Trimming removed 0 bases at V and 7 bases at J, with 8 bases between. CDR3 coding DNA: TGTGCCAGCAGCTTGGGGGCATTGAATGAGCAGTTCTTC. The encoded protein is CASSLGALNEQFF.

The CDR3: CASSPPRSGNDEQYF. The CDR3 nucleotides are TGTGCCAGCTCACCACCGCGAAGCGGGAACGACGAGCAGTACTTC. This sequence joins TRBV18 and TRBJ2-7, with TRBD2 matching over 7 bases. V was clipped by 0 bases and J by 5 bases; unmatched bases: 7. CDR3 length: 15 amino acids. Germline V gene sequence: CDR1 KGHSH, CDR2 LQKENI.

The chain uses TRBV6-6 and TRBJ1-3; D not certain. CDR1 MNHNY and CDR2 SVGAGI come from the germline V gene (reference sequence). The germline V and J ends were trimmed by 2 bases and 1 base, with 9 bases remaining between them. The CDR3 consists of 15 residues. CDR3: CASSYDPGSGNTIYF. The CDR3 region has the DNA TGTGCCAGCAGTTACGACCCGGGGTCTGGAAACACCATATATTTT.

The chain has TRBV5-1 and TRBJ2-5; D might be TRBD1 (6 bases). Trimming took 0 bases from V and 4 from J, leaving 25 bases between them. Germline assignment: CDR1 SGHRS and CDR2 YFSETQ. The CDR3 has 19 residues. The CDR3 protein is CASSLGGKGVKPTRETQYF. CDR3 DNA sequence: TGCGCCAGCAGCTTGGGGGGTAAGGGGGTTAAGCCAACAAGAGAGACCCAGTACTTC. The variable domain in full, completed from reference TRBV5-1 and TRBJ2-5, reads KAGVTQTPRYLIKTRGQQVTLSCSPISGHRSVSWYQQTPGQGLQFLFEYFSETQRNKGNFPGRFSGRQFSNSRSEMNVSTLELGDSALYLCASSLGGKGVKPTRETQYFGPGTRLLVL.

V and J are TRBV5-1 and TRBJ2-7; TRBD1 might be the D (5 bases). The germline CDR1 and CDR2 sequences are SGHRS and YFSETQ. V dropped 1 base and J dropped 2 bases, with 10 bases sitting between them. The CDR3 has 14 amino acids. CDR3 DNA sequence: TGCGCCAGCAGCTTGACAGGACCTACCTACGAGCAGTACTTC. As protein: CASSLTGPTYEQYF.

The chain has TRBV6-5 and TRBJ2-3, with D uncertain. The V and J ends lost 8 bases and 1 base respectively, with 10 bases between them. Germline lookup yields CDR1 MNHEY and CDR2 SVGAGI. The CDR3 is 13 residues long. For the CDR3, the DNA is TGTGCCAGCCGAATCCAGGGCACAGATACGCAGTATTTT. It is translated as CASRIQGTDTQYF.

CDR3 region: CASSLAGAGRNEQYF. The CDR3, as DNA: TGCGCCAGCAGTCTAGCGGGGGCGGGTAGGAACGAGCAGTACTTC. The genes are TRBV5-1 and TRBJ2-7; 10 bases line up with TRBD2. CDR1 and CDR2 from the germline V gene are SGHRS and YFSETQ. V trimming: 5 bases; J trimming: 5 bases; junction bases outside the gene matches: 10. This CDR3 region has 15 residues.

The gene calls are TRBV7-2 and TRBJ2-5, with D possibly matching TRBD1 (5 bases). Germline CDR1 SGHTA, CDR2 FQGNSA. CDR3 size: 13 residues. Between the trimmed V and J ends, which lost 3 bases and 11 bases, there was a span of 16 bases. The CDR3 protein is CASSFLKDNPQYF. CDR3 nucleotide sequence: TGTGCCAGCAGCTTCTTAAAGGACAATCCGCAGTACTTC.

Here the CDR3 reads CATSRETGGRETQYF. Here the CDR3 DNA reads TGTGCCACCAGCAGAGAAACAGGGGGCAGGGAGACCCAGTACTTC. This rearrangement joins TRBV15 to TRBJ2-5, with 9 bases matching TRBD1. This CDR3 has 15 amino acids. Trimming removed 0 bases from V and 5 bases from J; junction bases left unmatched: 4. Germline lookup yields CDR1 LNHNV and CDR2 YYDKDF (reference sequence).